These T cell receptor beta chains were read from a single sample in a study of CD8 T cells in ankylosing spondylitis. TCRdb reprocessed the 5' RACE reads via MiXCR and lists one record per CDR3 protein. The repertoire consists of 700,000 or so distinct CDR3 sequences, with 19% occurring once and the leading ten covering about a fifth. Input material: blood, either unsorted or a sorted T cell fraction (not recorded which). These receptors all come from a male donor with ankylosing spondylitis. CDR3s include the opening cysteine and the closing phenylalanine or tryptophan. A D gene is named only where the DNA matches it firmly. The size entry is marked missing in some rows and otherwise reads once, few, many or a size class.

V gene	clone size	J gene	D gene	CDR3 length	CDR3 DNA	CDR3 protein
TRBV20-1	.	TRBJ1-2	.	11	TGCAGTGCTAGATCTACAGGTGGCTACACCTTC	CSARSTGGYTF
TRBV5-1	.	TRBJ1-2	.	14	TGCGCCAGCAGCTCCGGATCAGCTAACTATGGCTACACCTTC	CASSSGSANYGYTF
TRBV6-2/TRBV6-3	few	TRBJ1-3	.	15	TGTGCCAGCAGTTATTTCCGGACCTCTGGAAACACCATATATTTT	CASSYFRTSGNTIYF
TRBV20-1	.	TRBJ2-1	.	13	TGCAGTGCTAGTCCGCCTGGCCAGCAGGAGCAGTTCTTC	CSASPPGQQEQFF
TRBV12-3/TRBV12-4	few	TRBJ2-2	.	14	TGTGCCAGCATCCGGACAGCGAACACCGGGGAGCTGTTTTTT	CASIRTANTGELFF
TRBV5-1	.	TRBJ2-7	.	16	TGCGCCAGCAGCTTGGATGGGGGCTCCAGCTCCTACGAGCAGTACTTC	CASSLDGGSSSYEQYF
TRBV6-1	few	TRBJ1-2	.	13	TGTGCCAGCTGGAGGTGGGAGGACTATGGCTACACCTTC	CASWRWEDYGYTF
TRBV10-3	.	TRBJ2-1	.	15	TGTGCCATCAGTGAGCTGACTGTCTGGGACAATGAGCAGTTCTTC	CAISELTVWDNEQFF
TRBV4-1	.	TRBJ1-3	.	13	TGCGCCAGCAGCCAAGACCCCTGGAACACCATATATTTT	CASSQDPWNTIYF
TRBV9	.	TRBJ2-1	TRBD2	16	TGTGCCAGCAGCGTAGAGCGGGGGCGGGGGATGGATGAGCAGTTCTTC	CASSVERGRGMDEQFF
TRBV6-5	.	TRBJ1-1	.	13	TGTGCCAGCAGTTACCTGGGAGCTTGGGAAGCTTTCTTT	CASSYLGAWEAFF
TRBV2	few	TRBJ2-5	TRBD2	15	TGTGCCAGCAGTGAAGCCCCAGCGGGGTTGGAGACCCAGTACTTC	CASSEAPAGLETQYF
TRBV5-1	many	TRBJ2-2	.	16	TGCGCCAGCAGCTTTCAGGGGGGATCGAACACCGGGGAGCTGTTTTTT	CASSFQGGSNTGELFF
TRBV28	.	TRBJ2-7	TRBD2	16	TGTGCCAGCAGTTTATGGGGACTAGCGGACTCCTACGAGCAGTACTTC	CASSLWGLADSYEQYF
TRBV11-1	.	TRBJ2-5	.	15	TGTGCCAGCAGCTTAGTCCCGGGGTCGGAGGAGACCCAGTACTTC	CASSLVPGSEETQYF
TRBV6-5	.	TRBJ1-6	.	16	TGTGCCAGCAGTTACGGGGGGAGCTCCTATAATTCACCCCTCCACTTT	CASSYGGSSYNSPLHF
TRBV10-3	few	TRBJ2-7	TRBD1	16	TGTGCCATCAGCCAGGGGGGACAGGGGCCAGCCTACGAGCAGTACTTC	CAISQGGQGPAYEQYF
TRBV10-2	few	TRBJ2-1	.	15	TGCGCCAGCAGTGAGCCCTGTCTCTCCTACAATGAGCAGTTCTTC	CASSEPCLSYNEQFF
TRBV7-6	.	TRBJ2-1	TRBD2	16	TGTGCCAGCAGCCCCCTGGGACTAGGGGGCTACAATGAGCAGTTCTTC	CASSPLGLGGYNEQFF
TRBV20-1	few	TRBJ2-5	TRBD2	16	TGCAGTGCCCACCAGGCTGGCGGGGGGGCCGAAGAGACCCAGTACTTC	CSAHQAGGGAEETQYF
TRBV5-1	.	TRBJ2-6	.	16	TGCGCCAGGATCCGGGACAAAAGATCTGGGGCCAACGTCCTGACTTTC	CARIRDKRSGANVLTF
TRBV28	.	TRBJ1-6	.	15	TGTGCCAGCAGTCTGGGGGTGTCGGTGTCTTCACCCCTCCACTTT	CASSLGVSVSSPLHF
TRBV12-3/TRBV12-4	.	TRBJ2-1	TRBD2	17	TGTGCCAGCAGTCCGGTCGGGACTAGCGATTTCTACAATGAGCAGTTCTTC	CASSPVGTSDFYNEQFF
TRBV6-1	.	TRBJ2-7	.	14	TGTGCCAGCAGTGAAGCCGGCCGGGGGTACGAGCAGTACTTC	CASSEAGRGYEQYF
TRBV11-2	few	TRBJ2-5	.	14	TGTGCCAGCAGCCTAGGGCGTTGGCAAGAGACCCAGTACTTC	CASSLGRWQETQYF
TRBV20-1	few	TRBJ2-7	.	15	TGCAGTGCTAGAGGTGCTGGGGGCGGGAACTACGAGCAGTACTTC	CSARGAGGGNYEQYF
TRBV20-1	few	TRBJ2-7	TRBD2	14	TGCAGTGCTAGGACTAGCGGGAGAACCTACGAGCAGTACTTC	CSARTSGRTYEQYF
TRBV12-3/TRBV12-4	many	TRBJ2-2	.	15	TGTGCCAGCAGTTTATTTCCGAGCGGCACCGGGGAGCTGTTTTTT	CASSLFPSGTGELFF
TRBV12-3/TRBV12-4	few	TRBJ1-3	.	15	TGTGCCAGCAGGGGACCAACCAAACCTGGAAACACCATATATTTT	CASRGPTKPGNTIYF
TRBV20-1	few	TRBJ2-5	TRBD1	12	TGCAGTGCGGGGACAGAGCCGGGGACCCAGTACTTC	CSAGTEPGTQYF
TRBV27	.	TRBJ2-2	.	17	TGTGCCACCATGGGGACCTACGGGACACCCGGCTACGGGGAGCTGTTTTTT	CATMGTYGTPGYGELFF
TRBV6-1	.	TRBJ2-5	TRBD1	14	TGTGCCAGCAGTGAAGCCCTAGACAGGGGCGCCCAGTACTTC	CASSEALDRGAQYF
TRBV29-1	.	TRBJ2-1	TRBD2	19	TGCAGCGTTGAATGGCGACTAGCGGGGGGGCACAATCTCTACAATGAGCAGTTCTTC	CSVEWRLAGGHNLYNEQFF
TRBV29-1	few	TRBJ2-7	.	12	TGCAGCGTTGAAGATGAATCCTACGAGCAGTACTTC	CSVEDESYEQYF
TRBV5-5	.	TRBJ2-5	TRBD2	16	TGTGCCAGCAGCCCTGGGACTAGCGGGAGAGTACAGACCCAGTACTTC	CASSPGTSGRVQTQYF
TRBV24-1	.	TRBJ2-3	.	12	TGTGCCACCAGTGATGGTCGCAGGACGCAGTATTTT	CATSDGRRTQYF
TRBV12-3/TRBV12-4	few	TRBJ2-3	.	16	TGTGCCAGCACCTTACGTGGGGGTCTCAGGACAGATACGCAGTATTTT	CASTLRGGLRTDTQYF
TRBV12-3/TRBV12-4	few	TRBJ2-1	.	15	TGTGCCAGCAGTGCGGACATGAGCTCCTACAATGAGCAGTTCTTC	CASSADMSSYNEQFF
TRBV25-1	few	TRBJ2-1	TRBD1	15	TGTGCCAGCAGTGAAGCCGGGACAGGGGGGGATGAGCAGTTCTTC	CASSEAGTGGDEQFF
TRBV2	.	TRBJ2-7	.	11	TGTGCCAGCCAGGGCAGCTACGAGCAGTACTTC	CASQGSYEQYF
TRBV15	few	TRBJ2-3	.	18	TGTGCCACCAGCAGAGATCCCCAGGGGCGGGGGAGCACAGATACGCAGTATTTT	CATSRDPQGRGSTDTQYF
TRBV27	few	TRBJ1-1	.	15	TGTGCCAGCAGTTTGGAGGGGATCCCGAACACTGAAGCTTTCTTT	CASSLEGIPNTEAFF
TRBV6-1	few	TRBJ1-5	TRBD1	14	TGTGCCAGCAGTGCGGACAGGCTGCCGGGGCCCCAGCATTTT	CASSADRLPGPQHF
TRBV3-1	.	TRBJ1-1	.	14	TGTGCCAGCAGCCAAGGAACGGCCAGGACTGAAGCTTTCTTT	CASSQGTARTEAFF
TRBV12-3/TRBV12-4	.	TRBJ1-6	.	15	TGTGCCAGCAGCATGGGGAGCTCCTATAATTCACCCCTCCACTTT	CASSMGSSYNSPLHF
TRBV7-9	.	TRBJ1-1	.	14	TGTGCCAGCAGCCCCCAACGGGGTCAGAACGAAGCTTTCTTT	CASSPQRGQNEAFF
TRBV5-1	.	TRBJ1-4	TRBD1	14	TGCGCCAGTGGACAGGGGTCGGGCGACGAAAAACTGTTTTTT	CASGQGSGDEKLFF
TRBV4-3	.	TRBJ2-1	.	11	TGCGCCAGCAGCCAGGCTAGTGAGCAGTTCTTC	CASSQASEQFF
TRBV27	.	TRBJ2-1	TRBD1	15	TGTGCCAGCAGACCGGACAGGGCGGGATACAATGAGCAGTTCTTC	CASRPDRAGYNEQFF
TRBV9	.	TRBJ2-1	.	15	TGTGCCAGCAGCGTAGGCGGCGCGGCCTACAATGAGCAGTTCTTC	CASSVGGAAYNEQFF
TRBV5-1	.	TRBJ1-4	.	15	TGCGCCAGCAGCCCCTGGACAGACACAGATGAAAAACTGTTTTTT	CASSPWTDTDEKLFF
TRBV6-5	.	TRBJ1-1	.	19	TGTGCCAGCAGTTACTCGATGGGGGGAAGAGACCGTACTCGGCAGTCAGCTTTCTTT	CASSYSMGGRDRTRQSAFF
TRBV11-2	.	TRBJ2-2	TRBD1	16	TGTGCCAGCAGCAAAACCGGGACAGGGACGGCCGGGGAGCTGTTTTTT	CASSKTGTGTAGELFF
TRBV6-2/TRBV6-3	many	TRBJ2-1	.	18	TGTGCCAGCAGTTTGCCTCAATGGGTCGCCCGCGGTTACTCAATGCCGTTCTTC	CASSLPQWVARGYSMPFF
TRBV15	.	TRBJ2-7	TRBD1	16	TGTGCCACCAGCAGAGCGGACAGGGCGAGGTCCTACGAGCAGTACTTC	CATSRADRARSYEQYF
TRBV4-1	.	TRBJ2-5	.	13	TGCGCCAGCAGCCAAGATTTTGGGATCCGCGAGGACTTC	CASSQDFGIREDF
TRBV29-1	many	TRBJ2-3	TRBD2	14	TGCAGCGTTGCAGGGACTAGTGGCACAGATACGCAGTATTTT	CSVAGTSGTDTQYF
TRBV20-1	few	TRBJ2-3	TRBD1	16	TGCAGTGCTAGAAATGGTAGACAGGGCCTCACAGATACGCAGTATTTT	CSARNGRQGLTDTQYF
TRBV28	.	TRBJ1-1	.	13	TGTGCCAGCAGGGGACCGGTGAACACTGAAGCTTTCTTT	CASRGPVNTEAFF